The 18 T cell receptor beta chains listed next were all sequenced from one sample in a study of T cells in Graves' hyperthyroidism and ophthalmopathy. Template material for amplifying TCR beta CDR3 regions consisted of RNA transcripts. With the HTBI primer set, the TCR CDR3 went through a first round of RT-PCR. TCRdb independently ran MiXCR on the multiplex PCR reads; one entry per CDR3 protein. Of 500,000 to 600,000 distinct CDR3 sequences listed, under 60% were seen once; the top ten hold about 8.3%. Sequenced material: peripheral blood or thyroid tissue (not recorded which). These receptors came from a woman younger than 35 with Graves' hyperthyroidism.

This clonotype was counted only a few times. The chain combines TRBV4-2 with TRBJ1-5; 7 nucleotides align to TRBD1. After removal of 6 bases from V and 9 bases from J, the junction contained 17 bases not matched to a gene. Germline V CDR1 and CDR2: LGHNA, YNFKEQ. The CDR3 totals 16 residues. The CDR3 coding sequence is TGTGCCAGCAGTCCCGGGACAGAGTCTCAGGAGTGGCCCCAGCATTTT. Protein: CASSPGTESQEWPQHF.

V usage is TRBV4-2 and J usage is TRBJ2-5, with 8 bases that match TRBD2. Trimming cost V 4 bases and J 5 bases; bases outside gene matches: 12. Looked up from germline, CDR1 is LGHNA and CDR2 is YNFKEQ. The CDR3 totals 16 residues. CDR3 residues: CASSRPGGPLGETQYF. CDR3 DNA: TGTGCCAGCAGCCGGCCGGGAGGGCCCTTGGGGGAGACCCAGTACTTC.

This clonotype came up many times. CDR3 nucleotides: TGTGCCACCAGTGGCTCTGGGGCCAACGTCCTGACTTTC. Amino acid sequence: CATSGSGANVLTF. The rearrangement links TRBV24-1 to TRBJ2-6; D is undetermined. V lost 5 bases, J lost 0 bases, and 1 base lay in between. Germline V lookup: CDR1 KGHDR, CDR2 SFDVKD. The length of the CDR3 is 13 residues.

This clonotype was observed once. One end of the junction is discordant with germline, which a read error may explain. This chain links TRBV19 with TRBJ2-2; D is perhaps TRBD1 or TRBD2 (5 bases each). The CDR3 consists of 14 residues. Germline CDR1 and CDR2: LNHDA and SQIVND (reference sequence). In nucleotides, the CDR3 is TGTGCCAGTAGTATGGGGCAGAACACCGGGGAGCTGTCTTGG. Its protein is CASSMGQNTGELSW.

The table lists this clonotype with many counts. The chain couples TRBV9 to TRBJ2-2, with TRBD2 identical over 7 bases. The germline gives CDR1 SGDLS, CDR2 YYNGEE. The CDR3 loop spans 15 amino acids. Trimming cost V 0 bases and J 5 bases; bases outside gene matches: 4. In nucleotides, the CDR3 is TGTGCCAGCAGCGTAGGCGGCGGGAGTACCGGGGAGCTGTTTTTT. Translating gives CASSVGGGSTGELFF. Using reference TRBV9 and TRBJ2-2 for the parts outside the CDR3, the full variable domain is DSGVTQTPKHLITATGQRVTLRCSPRSGDLSVYWYQQSLDQGLQFLIQYYNGEERAKGNILERFSAQQFPDLHSELNLSSLELGDSALYFCASSVGGGSTGELFFGEGSRLTVL.

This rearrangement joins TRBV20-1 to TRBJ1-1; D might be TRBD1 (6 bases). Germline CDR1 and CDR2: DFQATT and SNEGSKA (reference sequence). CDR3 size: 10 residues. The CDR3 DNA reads TGCAGCCGGACAGCCGCTCAAGCTTTCTTT. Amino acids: CSRTAAQAFF.

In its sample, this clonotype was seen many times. CDR3 bases: TGCGCCAGCAGCCAGGCTCCACTGACAGGTCGCTACGAGCAGTACTTC. Its translation: CASSQAPLTGRYEQYF. This chain links TRBV4-3 with TRBJ2-7, with a tentative D call TRBD1 (6 bases). The ends were cut back, 3 bases at V and 3 bases at J, with 18 bases in the middle. The CDR3 runs to 16 residues. Germline V CDR1 and CDR2: LGHNA, YSLEER.

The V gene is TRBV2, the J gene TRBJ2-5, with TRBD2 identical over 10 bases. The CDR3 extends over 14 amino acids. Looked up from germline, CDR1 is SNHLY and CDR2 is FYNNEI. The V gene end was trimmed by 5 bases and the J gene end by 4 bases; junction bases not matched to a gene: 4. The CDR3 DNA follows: TGTGCCAGCAGTAAACTAGCGGGACTAGAGACCCAGTACTTC. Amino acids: CASSKLAGLETQYF.

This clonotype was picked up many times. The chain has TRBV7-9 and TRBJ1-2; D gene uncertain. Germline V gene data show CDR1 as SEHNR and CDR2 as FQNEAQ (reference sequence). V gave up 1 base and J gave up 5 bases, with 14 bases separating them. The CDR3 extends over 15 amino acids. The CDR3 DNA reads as TGTGCCAGCAGCTTAGAAGAAAACCCAAAATATGGCTACACCTTC. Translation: CASSLEENPKYGYTF.

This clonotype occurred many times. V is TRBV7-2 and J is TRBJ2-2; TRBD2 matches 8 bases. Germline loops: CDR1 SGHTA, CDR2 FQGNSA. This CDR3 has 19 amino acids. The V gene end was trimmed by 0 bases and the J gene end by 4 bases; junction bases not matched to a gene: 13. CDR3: CASSLARGLRAGGTGELFF. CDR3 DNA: TGTGCCAGCAGCTTAGCGAGGGGCCTCAGGGCGGGGGGCACCGGGGAGCTGTTTTTT.

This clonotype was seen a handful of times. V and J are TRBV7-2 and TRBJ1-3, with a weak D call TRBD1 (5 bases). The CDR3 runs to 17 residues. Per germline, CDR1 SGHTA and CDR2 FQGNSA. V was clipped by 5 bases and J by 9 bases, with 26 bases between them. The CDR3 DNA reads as TGTGCCAGCAGCCCCCCGCGGGGCTCACTCCACAGCGGCACCATATATTTT. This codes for CASSPPRGSLHSGTIYF. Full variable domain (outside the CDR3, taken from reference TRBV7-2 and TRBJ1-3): GAGVSQSPSNKVTEKGKDVELRCDPISGHTALYWYRQSLGQGLEFLIYFQGNSAPDKSGLPSDRFSAERTGGSVSTLTIQRTQQEDSAVYLCASSPPRGSLHSGTIYFGEGSWLTVV.

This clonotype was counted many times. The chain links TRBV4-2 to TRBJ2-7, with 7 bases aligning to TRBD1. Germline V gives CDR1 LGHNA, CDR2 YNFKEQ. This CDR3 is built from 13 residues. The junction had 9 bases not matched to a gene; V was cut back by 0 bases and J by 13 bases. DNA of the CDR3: TGTGCCAGCAGCCAAGATTTGGCAGGGGGTATCTACTTC. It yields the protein CASSQDLAGGIYF.

The CDR3 nucleotides read TGTGCCAGCAGCCGGGGACTAGCGGTTTACAATGAGCAGTTCTTC. As protein: CASSRGLAVYNEQFF. This chain joins TRBV11-2 and TRBJ2-1; 11 bases agree with TRBD2. With V trimmed by 5 bases and J by 4 bases, 4 bases remained unmatched. Germline loops: CDR1 SGHAT, CDR2 FQNNGV. This CDR3 region has 15 residues.

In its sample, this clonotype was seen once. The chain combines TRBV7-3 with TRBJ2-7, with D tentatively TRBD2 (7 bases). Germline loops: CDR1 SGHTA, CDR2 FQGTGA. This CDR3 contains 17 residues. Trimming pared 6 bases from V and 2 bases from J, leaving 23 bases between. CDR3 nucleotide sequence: TGTGCCAGCAGTCCCATGGGGGGGGCCGGTCTCGCCTACGAGCAGTACTTC. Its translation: CASSPMGGAGLAYEQYF.

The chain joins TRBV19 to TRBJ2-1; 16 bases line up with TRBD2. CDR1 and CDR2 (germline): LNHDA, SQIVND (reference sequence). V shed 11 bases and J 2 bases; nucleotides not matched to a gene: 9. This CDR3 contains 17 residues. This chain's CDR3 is CAWRGGLAGGPYNEQFF. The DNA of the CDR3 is TGTGCCTGGAGAGGGGGACTAGCGGGAGGGCCCTACAATGAGCAGTTCTTC.

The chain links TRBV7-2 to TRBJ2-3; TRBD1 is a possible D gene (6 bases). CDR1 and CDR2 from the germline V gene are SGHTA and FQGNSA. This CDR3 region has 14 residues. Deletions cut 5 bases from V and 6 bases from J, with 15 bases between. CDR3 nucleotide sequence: TGTGCCAGCAGCCCCCCAGGGGCGCAGGATACGCAGTATTTT. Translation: CASSPPGAQDTQYF. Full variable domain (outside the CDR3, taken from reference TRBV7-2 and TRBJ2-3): GAGVSQSPSNKVTEKGKDVELRCDPISGHTALYWYRQSLGQGLEFLIYFQGNSAPDKSGLPSDRFSAERTGGSVSTLTIQRTQQEDSAVYLCASSPPGAQDTQYFGPGTRLTVL.

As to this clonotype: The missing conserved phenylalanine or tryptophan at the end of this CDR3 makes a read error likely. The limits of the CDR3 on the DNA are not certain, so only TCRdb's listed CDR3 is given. The CDR3 is CASSYWTGEY. This rearrangement joins TRBV7-8 to TRBJ1-4; the D call of TRBD1 is as the table states it, not checked on the DNA. The germline V gene has CDR1 SGHVS and CDR2 FQNEAQ. The CDR3 extends over 10 residues, inclusive of both ends.

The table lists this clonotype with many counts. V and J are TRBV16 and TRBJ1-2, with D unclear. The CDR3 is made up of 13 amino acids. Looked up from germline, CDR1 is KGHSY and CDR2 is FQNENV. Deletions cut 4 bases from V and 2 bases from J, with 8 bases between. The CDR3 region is CASSPSQNYGYTF. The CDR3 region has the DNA TGTGCCAGCAGCCCATCTCAAAACTATGGCTACACCTTC.